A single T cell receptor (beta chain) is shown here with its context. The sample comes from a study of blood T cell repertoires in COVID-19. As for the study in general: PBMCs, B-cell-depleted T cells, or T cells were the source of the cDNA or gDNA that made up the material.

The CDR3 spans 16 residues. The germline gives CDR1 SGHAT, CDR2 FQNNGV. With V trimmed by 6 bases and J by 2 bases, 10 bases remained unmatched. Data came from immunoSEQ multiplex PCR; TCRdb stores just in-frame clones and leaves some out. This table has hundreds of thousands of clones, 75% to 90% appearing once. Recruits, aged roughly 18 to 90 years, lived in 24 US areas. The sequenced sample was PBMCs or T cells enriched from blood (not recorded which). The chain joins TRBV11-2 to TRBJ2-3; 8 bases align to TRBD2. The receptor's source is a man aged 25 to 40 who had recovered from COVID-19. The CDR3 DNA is TGTGCCAGCAGTCCCCCTGGGCGGGGGGACACAGATACGCAGTATTTT. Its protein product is CASSPPGRGDTDTQYF.